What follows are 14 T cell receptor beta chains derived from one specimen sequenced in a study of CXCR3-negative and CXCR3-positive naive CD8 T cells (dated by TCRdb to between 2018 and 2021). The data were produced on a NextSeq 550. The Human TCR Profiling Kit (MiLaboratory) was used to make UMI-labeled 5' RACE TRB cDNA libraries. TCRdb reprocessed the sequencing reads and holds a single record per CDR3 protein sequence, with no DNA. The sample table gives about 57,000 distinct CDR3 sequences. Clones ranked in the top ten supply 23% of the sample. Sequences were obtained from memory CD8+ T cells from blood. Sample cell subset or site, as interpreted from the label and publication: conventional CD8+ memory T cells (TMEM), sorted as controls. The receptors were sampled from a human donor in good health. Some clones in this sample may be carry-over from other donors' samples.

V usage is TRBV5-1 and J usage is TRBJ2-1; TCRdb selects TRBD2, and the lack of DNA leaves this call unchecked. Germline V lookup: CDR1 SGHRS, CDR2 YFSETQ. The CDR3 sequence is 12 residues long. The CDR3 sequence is CASRAAEGEQFF.

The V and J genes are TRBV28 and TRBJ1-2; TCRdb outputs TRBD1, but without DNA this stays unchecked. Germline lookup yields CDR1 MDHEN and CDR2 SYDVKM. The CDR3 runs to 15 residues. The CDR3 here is CASSLGVWTGAGYTF.

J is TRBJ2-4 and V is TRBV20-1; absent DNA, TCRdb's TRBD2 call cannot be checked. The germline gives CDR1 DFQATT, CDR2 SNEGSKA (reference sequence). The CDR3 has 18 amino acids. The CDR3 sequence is CSASGLAGASLAKNIQYF.

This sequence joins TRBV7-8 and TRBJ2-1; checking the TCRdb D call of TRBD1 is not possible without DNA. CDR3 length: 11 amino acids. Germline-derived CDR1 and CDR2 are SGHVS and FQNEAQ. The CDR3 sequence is CASSFPDEQFF.

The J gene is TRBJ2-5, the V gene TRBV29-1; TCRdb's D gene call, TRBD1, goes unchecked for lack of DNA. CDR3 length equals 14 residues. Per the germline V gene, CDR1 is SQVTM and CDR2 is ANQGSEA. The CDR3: CSVEDRGRGETQYF.

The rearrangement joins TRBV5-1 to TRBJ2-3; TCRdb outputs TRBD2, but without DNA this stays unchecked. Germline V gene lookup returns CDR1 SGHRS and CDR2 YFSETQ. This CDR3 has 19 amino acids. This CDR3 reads CASSLALRTSGTSTDTQYF.

The CDR3 loop reads CASSYTGLTDTQYF. The V and J genes are TRBV5-6 and TRBJ2-3; TCRdb lists TRBD1, though no DNA is available to test this call. CDR1 and CDR2 from the germline V gene are SGHDT and YYEEEE. The CDR3 covers 14 residues.

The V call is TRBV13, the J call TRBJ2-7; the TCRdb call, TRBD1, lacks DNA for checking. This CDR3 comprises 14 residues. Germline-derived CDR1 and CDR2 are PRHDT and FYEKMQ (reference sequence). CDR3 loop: CASSLVRGTYEQYF.

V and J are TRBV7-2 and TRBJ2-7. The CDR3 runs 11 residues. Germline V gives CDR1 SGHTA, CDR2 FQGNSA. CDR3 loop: CASSLTYEQYF.

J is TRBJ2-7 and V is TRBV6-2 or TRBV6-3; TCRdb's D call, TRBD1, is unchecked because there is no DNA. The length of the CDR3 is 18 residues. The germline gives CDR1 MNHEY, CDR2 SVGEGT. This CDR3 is CASSPLIGLEAGSYEQYF.

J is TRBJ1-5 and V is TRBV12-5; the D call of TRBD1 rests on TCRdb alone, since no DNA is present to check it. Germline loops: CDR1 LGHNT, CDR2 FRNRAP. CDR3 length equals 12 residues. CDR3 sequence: CASAKGGGTPHF.

The CDR3 loop reads CASRLGSGGNEQFF. The rearrangement uses TRBV7-9 and TRBJ2-1; TCRdb's assignment of TRBD2 cannot be checked, as there is no DNA. The CDR3 is 14 residues long. CDR1 is SEHNR, CDR2 FQNEAQ, per germline (reference sequence).

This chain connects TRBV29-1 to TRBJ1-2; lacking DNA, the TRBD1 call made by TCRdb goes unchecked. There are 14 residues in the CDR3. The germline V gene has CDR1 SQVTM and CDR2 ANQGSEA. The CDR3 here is CSVLIDRTNYGYTF.

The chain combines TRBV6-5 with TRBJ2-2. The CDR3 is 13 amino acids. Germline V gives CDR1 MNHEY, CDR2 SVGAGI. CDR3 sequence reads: CASSYSGFGELFF.